The present entry profiles one T cell receptor (beta chain) with its context. The data stem from a study of blood T cell repertoires in COVID-19. On the study more broadly: PBMCs, B-cell-depleted T cells, or T cells were the source of the cDNA or gDNA that made up the material.

Participant ages covered about 18 to 100 years across 24 US areas. CDR1 and CDR2 from the germline V gene are LGHNA and YNFKEQ. The CDR3 is made up of 16 amino acids. Trimming took 0 bases from V and 3 from J; bases not matched to a gene: 1. Per the study methods: Amplifying reference gene primers gave estimates of nucleated cell counts. The data were produced by immunoSEQ multiplex PCR, yet TCRdb's version contains in-frame clones alone and is incomplete. Clone size and V and J calls were adopted from that table, with D and trimming inferred from the DNA. The table has over 250,000 clones, 90% seen once.

The chain is built from TRBV4-2 and TRBJ2-7, with 14 nucleotides matching TRBD2. The receptor comes from a man in his 60s who had recovered from COVID-19. The specimen sequenced was PBMCs or T cells enriched from blood (not recorded which). CDR3 amino acids: CASSQDGTSGSYEQYF. The CDR3 DNA is TGTGCCAGCAGCCAAGACGGGACTAGCGGGAGCTACGAGCAGTACTTC.